The source of this TCR beta chain is a study of T cells in tuberculosis. Findings and limits, study-wide: The stringent gate may have excluded weak CD1B-GMM tetramer binders.

Profiled with immunoSEQ multiplex PCR; TCRdb holds only in-frame clones, not every one. The sample gives about 88,000 clones, roughly 93% of which show up once; around 1.8% is in the top ten. Cells were sorted from thawed PBMC rested overnight and stained with GMM-loaded CD1B tetramer, viability dye and anti-CD3. The lipid loaded on the CD1B tetramers was C32 glucose monomycolate from Rhodococcus equi. This CDR3 is built from 17 residues. Germline CDR1 reads LNHDA; CDR2 reads SQIVND (reference sequence). The junction had 11 bases not matched to a gene; V was cut back by 3 bases and J by 6 bases. The chain links TRBV19 to TRBJ2-2; 9 positions agree with TRBD2. The source is an adult woman with latent tuberculosis. The sample was CD1b-GMM tetramer-negative cells sorted from PBMCs. CDR3 in amino acids: CASSIGSGGPSAGELFF. The CDR3 nucleotides are TGTGCCAGTAGTATCGGGAGCGGGGGGCCGTCCGCCGGGGAGCTGTTTTTT.